Following are 29 T cell receptor beta chains from one sample sequenced in a study of blood T cells in healthy people across ages. Primed by a sample-barcoded 5' primer and a J-beta primer mix, a second PCR proceeded for roughly 6 to 12 cycles. A single record per CDR3 protein comes from TCRdb applying MiXCR to the 5' RACE reads. This sample yields roughly 800,000 distinct CDR3 sequences, of which 20% to 25% are seen a single time; under 9.5% belongs to the top ten. Another study also made use of these data, one on T cells of mothers and their children.

The sequencing input was blood. The receptors were sampled from a boy younger than 18 in good health.

In its sample, this clonotype was seen a few times. The chain employs TRBV7-9 and TRBJ2-7; maybe TRBD2 (6 bases). Germline V gene lookup returns CDR1 SEHNR and CDR2 FQNEAQ (reference sequence). V lost 7 bases and J lost 2, with 12 bases in between. The CDR3 is made up of 13 amino acids. CDR3 nucleotides: TGTGCCAGCACCAGACCGGGGGCCTACGAGCAGTACTTC. This gives the protein CASTRPGAYEQYF.

The CDR3 sequence is CSAVGGDRLGEQYF. As DNA, the CDR3 is TGCAGCGCCGTTGGGGGGGACCGCCTGGGCGAGCAGTACTTC. J is TRBJ2-7 and V is TRBV29-1; 7 bases fit TRBD2. The V gene's germline CDR1 is SQVTM and CDR2 ANQGSEA. J gave up 6 bases and V 7 bases, and 15 bases lay outside the gene matches. This CDR3 is 14 amino acids long.

The V and J genes are TRBV6-1 and TRBJ2-7; the D gene is possibly TRBD2 (6 bases). The germline V gene encodes CDR1 MNHNS and CDR2 SASEGT. The CDR3 loop spans 15 amino acids. Between the trimmed V and J ends, which lost 9 bases and 1 base, there was a span of 19 bases. For the CDR3, the DNA is TGTGCCAGTTTCGCCTGGAGGGGTGGGTCCTACGAGCAGTACTTC. This gives the protein CASFAWRGGSYEQYF.

The sample holds a few counts of this clonotype. The rearrangement joins TRBV4-1 to TRBJ2-7; D uncertain. V dropped 0 bases and J dropped 0 bases, with 12 bases sitting between them. The CDR3 is made up of 16 amino acids. The germline V gene has CDR1 MGHRA and CDR2 YSYEKL. The CDR3 nucleotides read TGCGCCAGCAGCCAAGATCATTTCGGAATCTCCTACGAGCAGTACTTC. Residues: CASSQDHFGISYEQYF.

V usage is TRBV7-9 and J usage is TRBJ2-5; unclear D gene. CDR3 length: 15 amino acids. V lost 2 bases to trimming and J lost 0 bases, with 10 bases between them. Germline V CDR1 and CDR2: SEHNR, FQNEAQ (reference sequence). CDR3 residues: CASSLLRRDQETQYF. For the CDR3, the DNA is TGTGCCAGCAGCTTATTACGCCGGGACCAAGAGACCCAGTACTTC.

The chain employs TRBV29-1 and TRBJ2-7; D may correspond to TRBD1 or TRBD2 (6 bases each). V was shortened by 2 bases and J by 0 bases, with 14 bases between the two germline ends. CDR1 is SQVTM, CDR2 ANQGSEA, per germline. This CDR3 is 15 amino acids long. Here the CDR3 DNA reads TGCAGCGTTGAACTCGCGGGACACAGCTCCTACGAGCAGTACTTC. The encoded protein is CSVELAGHSSYEQYF.

This clonotype has more than one count but fewer than ten. Being one base from a much bigger clone, this may be a read error. The chain links TRBV29-1 to TRBJ2-6, with D unresolved. Trimming shortened V by 3 bases and J by 0 bases, and 3 bases separated the two germline ends. Germline V gene lookup returns CDR1 SQVTM and CDR2 ANQGSEA. This CDR3 comprises 13 residues. The CDR3 loop reads CSVDNSGANVLTF. CDR3 DNA sequence: TGCAGCGTTGACAACTCTGGGGCCAACGTCCTGACTTTC.

This clonotype has a handful of counts. The chain links TRBV18 to TRBJ2-1, with D hard to call. Trimming shortened V by 3 bases and J by 2 bases, and 8 bases separated the two germline ends. Germline CDR1 KGHSH, CDR2 LQKENI. This CDR3 contains 14 residues. The CDR3, as DNA: TGTGCCAGCTCACCTCTAACCGCCTACAATGAGCAGTTCTTC. Translated, it gives CASSPLTAYNEQFF.

The sample holds a few counts of this clonotype. The V and J genes are TRBV24-1 and TRBJ1-5; D is possibly TRBD1 (5 bases). In germline, CDR1 is KGHDR, CDR2 SFDVKD. The CDR3 extends over 14 amino acids. V was clipped by 1 base and J by 5 bases, with 8 bases between them. CDR3 DNA sequence: TGTGCCACCAGTGATTTTGACAGCCATCAGCCCCAGCATTTT. This encodes CATSDFDSHQPQHF.

As concerns this clonotype: At one boundary the junction diverges from the germline segment, which might be a read error. The chain has TRBV5-1 and TRBJ1-2; D gene unclear. The CDR3 has 13 amino acids. Germline CDR1 and CDR2: SGHRS and YFSETQ. The CDR3 protein is CASSEQTNYGYTF. CDR3 in DNA: TGCGCCAGCAGCGAGCAGACGAACTATGGTTACACCTTC.

This chain joins TRBV25-1 and TRBJ2-1; TRBD2 matches 8 bases. The DNA end is more similar to TRBJ2-7, so the J call may be wrong. Germline lookup yields CDR1 MGHDK and CDR2 SYGVNS. The CDR3 covers 13 residues. This CDR3 is CASRGLGGGEQYF. Here the CDR3 DNA reads TGTGCCAGCAGAGGACTCGGCGGGGGGGAGCAGTACTTC.

The rearrangement links TRBV18 to TRBJ2-5; D not certain. Germline V gene sequence: CDR1 KGHSH, CDR2 LQKENI. V lost 2 bases and J 5 bases, leaving 12 bases between the germline ends. The CDR3 runs to 14 residues. Here the CDR3 reads CASSPGNPRETQYF. CDR3 in DNA: TGTGCCAGCTCACCAGGGAATCCTCGGGAGACCCAGTACTTC.

V gene TRBV9 combines with J gene TRBJ2-1; 7 bases map to TRBD2. After removal of 6 bases from V and 0 bases from J, the junction contained 6 bases not matched to a gene. This CDR3 is 15 amino acids long. Germline values: CDR1 SGDLS, CDR2 YYNGEE. CDR3 sequence reads: CASTVGGSSYNEQFF. The CDR3 DNA follows: TGTGCCAGCACCGTGGGCGGGAGCTCCTACAATGAGCAGTTCTTC.

The genes are TRBV14 and TRBJ2-1, with TRBD2 matching over 9 bases. The CDR3 is 15 residues long. Germline-derived CDR1 and CDR2 are SGHDN and FVKESK. Losses at the gene ends were 8 bases for V and 0 bases for J; bases not matched to a gene: 5. This chain's CDR3 is CASLPAGGSYNEQFF. The CDR3 nucleotides are TGTGCCAGCCTACCAGCGGGAGGCTCCTACAATGAGCAGTTCTTC.

This chain connects TRBV11-2 to TRBJ2-1, with a tentative D call TRBD1 (6 bases). Germline V CDR1 and CDR2: SGHAT, FQNNGV. CDR3 length: 13 residues. Deletions cut 0 bases from V and 9 bases from J, with 9 bases between. The CDR3 bases are TGTGCCAGCAGCTTAGATGGGGGCACTGAGCAGTTCTTC. Residues: CASSLDGGTEQFF.

In its sample, this clonotype was seen a few times. The CDR3 is CASSQDPQDTQYF. In DNA form, the CDR3 reads TGTGCCAGCAGCCAAGATCCCCAAGATACGCAGTATTTT. The rearrangement uses TRBV3-1 and TRBJ2-3; no firm D call. The CDR3 totals 13 residues. V lost 0 bases, J lost 5 bases, and 6 bases lay in between. Germline CDR1 reads LGHDT; CDR2 reads YNNKEL (reference sequence).

This clonotype was seen a handful of times. The chain joins TRBV5-4 to TRBJ1-1; D is undetermined. V was pared by 5 bases and J by 0 bases, with 14 bases between. This CDR3 region has 15 residues. The V gene's germline CDR1 is SGHNT and CDR2 YYREEE (reference sequence). The DNA for the CDR3 is TGTGCCAGCAGGACGTGGGCAGACTTGAACACTGAAGCTTTCTTT. It is translated as CASRTWADLNTEAFF.

This clonotype turned up a few times. This rearrangement joins TRBV20-1 to TRBJ2-5, with D tentatively TRBD2 (6 bases). CDR1 is DFQATT and CDR2 is SNEGSKA in the germline V gene (reference sequence). The CDR3 runs to 16 residues. V lost 0 bases to trimming and J lost 0 bases, with 14 bases between them. CDR3 loop: CSARDLAGDYQETQYF. CDR3 nucleotides: TGCAGTGCTAGAGACCTTGCCGGGGACTACCAAGAGACCCAGTACTTC.

This clonotype was recorded a few times. V and J are TRBV5-1 and TRBJ2-7; D remains ambiguous. Germline CDR1 SGHRS, CDR2 YFSETQ. V lost 0 bases to trimming and J lost 0 bases, with 10 bases between them. CDR3 size: 15 residues. The CDR3 bases are TGCGCCAGCAGCTTGGGCCAGGCGAACTCCTACGAGCAGTACTTC. As protein: CASSLGQANSYEQYF.

The chain combines TRBV7-2 with TRBJ1-2; the D is unclear. Per the germline V gene, CDR1 is SGHTA and CDR2 is FQGNSA. V was cut by 1 base and J by 7 bases, with 10 bases left in between. There are 13 residues in the CDR3. The CDR3 coding sequence is TGTGCCAGCAGCTTAGAGCCGGCGGGTGGCTACACCTTC. Residues: CASSLEPAGGYTF.

The chain couples TRBV15 to TRBJ2-5; weak D call: TRBD2 (5 bases). The V end lost 5 bases, the J end lost 4 bases, and 11 bases lay between the germline ends. The CDR3 is 13 residues long. From germline, CDR1 is LNHNV and CDR2 YYDKDF (reference sequence). CDR3 bases: TGTGCCACCAGCGCAAGGGAGACAGAGACCCAGTACTTC. It translates to CATSARETETQYF.

The chain is built from TRBV3-1 and TRBJ2-1, with 8 bases fitting TRBD2. CDR3 length: 16 residues. The germline gives CDR1 LGHDT, CDR2 YNNKEL (reference sequence). V lost 4 bases, J lost 5 bases, and 10 bases stayed unmatched. This CDR3 is CASSPVPGGRNNEQFF. The CDR3 coding sequence is TGTGCCAGCAGCCCCGTTCCCGGCGGGAGGAACAATGAGCAGTTCTTC.

The V call is TRBV2, the J call TRBJ2-1; 11 bases are shared with TRBD1. The CDR3 has 15 amino acids. Germline-derived CDR1 and CDR2 are SNHLY and FYNNEI. V dropped 7 bases and J dropped 3; count of bases not matched to a gene: 5. The CDR3 DNA follows: TGTGCCAGCACCACGGGGACAGGGGGCTACAATGAGCAGTTCTTC. It yields the protein CASTTGTGGYNEQFF.

At least ten counts were recorded for this clonotype. The genes are TRBV11-2 and TRBJ1-1; D remains unclear. The CDR3 is 14 residues long. V lost 1 base to trimming and J lost 5 bases, with 11 bases between them. Germline V CDR1 and CDR2: SGHAT, FQNNGV. CDR3 amino acids: CASSLGGEGTEAFF. In DNA form, the CDR3 reads TGTGCCAGCAGCTTAGGCGGGGAGGGAACTGAAGCTTTCTTT.

This clonotype was seen only a few times. The chain uses TRBV2 and TRBJ2-5, with 7 bases matching TRBD2. The J call could be wrong; TRBJ2-7 is a better fit for the DNA end. CDR3 length: 17 residues. The germline CDR1 and CDR2 sequences are SNHLY and FYNNEI. This chain's CDR3 is CASHGRSREITYYEQYF. CDR3 bases: TGTGCCAGCCATGGTCGCTCGCGGGAGATAACGTACTACGAGCAGTACTTC.

J is TRBJ2-7 and V is TRBV12-3 or TRBV12-4; D gene unclear. V lost 1 base to trimming and J lost 0 bases, with 7 bases between them. The CDR3 sequence is 14 residues long. In nucleotides, the CDR3 is TGTGCCAGCAGTTTAGTCGAGTCCTCCTACGAGCAGTACTTC. It codes for CASSLVESSYEQYF.

The rearrangement uses TRBV4-1 and TRBJ2-7; TRBD1 aligns across 10 bases. Germline-derived CDR1 and CDR2 are MGHRA and YSYEKL. After removal of 4 bases from V and 1 base from J, the junction contained 7 bases not matched to a gene. This CDR3 spans 16 amino acids. CDR3 sequence: CASSRAGTGVSYEQYF. The CDR3 DNA sequence: TGCGCCAGCAGCCGCGCTGGGACAGGGGTTTCCTACGAGCAGTACTTC.

This clonotype has ten or more counts. The rearrangement links TRBV5-1 to TRBJ2-5; either TRBD1 or TRBD2 may fit D (5 bases each). V lost 0 bases and J 1 base, leaving 10 bases between the germline ends. This CDR3 contains 15 residues. Germline-derived CDR1 and CDR2 are SGHRS and YFSETQ. The CDR3 loop is CASSLAGQLQETQYF. The CDR3 nucleotides read TGCGCCAGCAGCTTGGCGGGGCAGCTCCAAGAGACCCAGTACTTC.

This rearrangement joins TRBV7-9 to TRBJ2-1, with 13 bases matching TRBD2. V lost 5 bases and J lost 6; bases outside the gene matches: 10. Germline CDR1 SEHNR, CDR2 FQNEAQ (reference sequence). The CDR3 covers 17 residues. Here the CDR3 reads CASSPFPLAGGINEQFF. DNA for the CDR3: TGTGCCAGCAGCCCCTTCCCACTAGCGGGAGGGATCAATGAGCAGTTCTTC.